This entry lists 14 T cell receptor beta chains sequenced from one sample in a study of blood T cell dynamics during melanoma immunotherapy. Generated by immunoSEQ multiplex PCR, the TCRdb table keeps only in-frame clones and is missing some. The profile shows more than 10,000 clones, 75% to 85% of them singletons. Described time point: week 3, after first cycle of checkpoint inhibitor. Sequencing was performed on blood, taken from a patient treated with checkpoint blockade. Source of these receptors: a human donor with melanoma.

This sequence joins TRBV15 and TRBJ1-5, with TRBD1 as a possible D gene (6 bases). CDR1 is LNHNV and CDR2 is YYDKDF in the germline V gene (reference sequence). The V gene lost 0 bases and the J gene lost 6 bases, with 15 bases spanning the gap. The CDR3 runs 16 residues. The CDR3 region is CATSRDGQLAGQPQHF. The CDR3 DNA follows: TGTGCCACCAGCAGAGATGGACAGCTGGCGGGTCAGCCCCAGCATTTT.

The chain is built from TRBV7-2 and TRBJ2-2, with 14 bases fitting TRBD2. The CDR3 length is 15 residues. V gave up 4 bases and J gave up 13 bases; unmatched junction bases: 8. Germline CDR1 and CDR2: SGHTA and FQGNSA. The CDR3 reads CASSSGLAGGSRLFF. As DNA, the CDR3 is TGTGCCAGCAGCTCAGGACTAGCGGGGGGTTCGAGGCTGTTTTTT.

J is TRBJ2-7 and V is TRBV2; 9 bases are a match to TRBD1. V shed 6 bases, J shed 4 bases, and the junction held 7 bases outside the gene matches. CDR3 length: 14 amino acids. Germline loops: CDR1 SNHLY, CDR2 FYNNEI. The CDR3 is CASRGRTGVYEQYF. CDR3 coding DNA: TGTGCCAGCAGAGGTAGGACAGGGGTTTACGAGCAGTACTTC.

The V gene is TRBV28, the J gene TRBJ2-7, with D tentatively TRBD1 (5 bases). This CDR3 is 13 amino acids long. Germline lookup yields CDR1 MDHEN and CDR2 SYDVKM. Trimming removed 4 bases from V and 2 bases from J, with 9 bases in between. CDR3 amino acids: CASSSHRTYEQYF. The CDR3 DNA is TGTGCCAGCAGTTCGCACAGGACCTACGAGCAGTACTTC.

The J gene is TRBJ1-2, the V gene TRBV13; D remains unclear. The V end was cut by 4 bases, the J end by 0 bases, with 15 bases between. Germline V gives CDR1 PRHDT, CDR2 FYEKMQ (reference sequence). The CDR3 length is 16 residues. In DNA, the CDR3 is TGTGCCAGCAGCTCACCCCAGGCCACTCCTAACTATGGCTACACCTTC. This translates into CASSSPQATPNYGYTF.

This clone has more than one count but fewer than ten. For the CDR3, the DNA is TGTGCCAGCAGCGAGGCGGACCTCTATGGCTACACCTTC. Translating it yields CASSEADLYGYTF. The V call is TRBV9, the J call TRBJ1-2; no clear D gene. Trimming left V 3 bases short and J 4 bases short, with 10 bases between. Germline CDR1 and CDR2: SGDLS and YYNGEE. The CDR3 is 13 residues long.

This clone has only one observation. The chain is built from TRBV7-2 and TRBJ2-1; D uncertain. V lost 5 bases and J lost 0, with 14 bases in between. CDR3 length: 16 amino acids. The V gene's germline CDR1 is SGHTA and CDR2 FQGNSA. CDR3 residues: CASSPTTSFSYNEQFF. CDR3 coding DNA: TGTGCCAGCAGCCCTACTACCTCCTTCTCCTACAATGAGCAGTTCTTC.

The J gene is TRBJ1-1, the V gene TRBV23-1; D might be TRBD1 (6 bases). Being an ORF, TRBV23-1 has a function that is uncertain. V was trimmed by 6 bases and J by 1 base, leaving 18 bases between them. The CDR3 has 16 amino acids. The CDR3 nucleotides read TGCGCCAGCAGACGAACCCTGACAGGAAAGAACACTGAAGCTTTCTTT. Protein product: CASRRTLTGKNTEAFF.

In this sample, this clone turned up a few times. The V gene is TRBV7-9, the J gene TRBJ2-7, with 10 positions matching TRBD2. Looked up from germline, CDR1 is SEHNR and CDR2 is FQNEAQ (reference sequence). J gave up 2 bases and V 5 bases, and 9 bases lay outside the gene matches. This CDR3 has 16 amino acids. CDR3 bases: TGTGCCAGCAGCGCGCAGACTAGCGGGCAACCCTACGAGCAGTACTTC. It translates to CASSAQTSGQPYEQYF.

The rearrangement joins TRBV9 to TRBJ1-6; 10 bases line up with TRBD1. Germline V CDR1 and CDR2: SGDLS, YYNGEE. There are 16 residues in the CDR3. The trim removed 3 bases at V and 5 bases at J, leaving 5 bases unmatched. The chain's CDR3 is CASSGAGTGDNSPLHF. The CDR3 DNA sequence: TGTGCCAGCAGCGGGGCCGGGACAGGGGATAATTCACCCCTCCACTTT.

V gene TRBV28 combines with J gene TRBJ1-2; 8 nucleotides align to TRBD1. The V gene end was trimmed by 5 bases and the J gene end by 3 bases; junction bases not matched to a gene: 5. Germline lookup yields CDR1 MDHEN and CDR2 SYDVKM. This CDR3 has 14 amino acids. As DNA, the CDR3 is TGTGCCAGCAGTCCACCGGGACAGGACTATGGCTACACCTTC. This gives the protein CASSPPGQDYGYTF.

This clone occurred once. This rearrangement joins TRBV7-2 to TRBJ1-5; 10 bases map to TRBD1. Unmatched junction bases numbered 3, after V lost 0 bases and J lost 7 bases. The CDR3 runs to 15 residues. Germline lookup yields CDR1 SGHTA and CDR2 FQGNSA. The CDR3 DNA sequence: TGTGCCAGCAGCTTAGCGGGACAGGGGTACCAGCCCCAGCATTTT. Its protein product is CASSLAGQGYQPQHF.

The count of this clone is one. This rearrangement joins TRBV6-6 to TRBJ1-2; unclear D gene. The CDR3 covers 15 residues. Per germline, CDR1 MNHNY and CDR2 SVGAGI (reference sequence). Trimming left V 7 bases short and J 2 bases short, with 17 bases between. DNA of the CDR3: TGTGCCAGCACGTTAAAAGACGGATTCAACTATGGCTACACCTTC. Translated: CASTLKDGFNYGYTF.

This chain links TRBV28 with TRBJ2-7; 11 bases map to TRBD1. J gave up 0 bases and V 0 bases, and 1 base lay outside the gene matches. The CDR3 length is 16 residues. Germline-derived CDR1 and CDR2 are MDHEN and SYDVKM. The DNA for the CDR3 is TGTGCCAGCAGTTTATGGGGGACAGGGGGCTCCTACGAGCAGTACTTC. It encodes CASSLWGTGGSYEQYF. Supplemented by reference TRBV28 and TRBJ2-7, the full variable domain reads DVKVTQSSRYLVKRTGEKVFLECVQDMDHENMFWYRQDPGLGLRLIYFSYDVKMKEKGDIPEGYSVSREKKERFSLILESASTNQTSMYLCASSLWGTGGSYEQYFGPGTRLTVT.